Following are 30 T cell receptor beta chains from one sample sequenced in a study of T cell responses to AZD1222 COVID-19 vaccine. Sequencing was performed with immunoSEQ multiplex PCR; in TCRdb, only in-frame clones are kept and a portion is missing. The data show tens of thousands of clones, around nine tenths seen once. The specimen comprised peripheral blood, sampled on day 0 of AZD1222 vaccination. All receptors come from an adult in good health.

This clone occurred a few times. The chain employs TRBV13 and TRBJ2-1; the match to TRBD2 covers 11 bases. The CDR3 has 14 residues. V shed 6 bases and J 8 bases; nucleotides not matched to a gene: 6. Germline V CDR1 and CDR2: PRHDT, FYEKMQ (reference sequence). CDR3 bases: TGTGCCAGCAGAGCTAGCGGGAGGAGACATGAGCAGTTCTTC. Its protein product is CASRASGRRHEQFF.

This chain joins TRBV11-1 and TRBJ1-2; TRBD1 matches 8 bases. V lost 2 bases to trimming and J lost 8 bases; unmatched junction nucleotides: 1. Germline CDR1 is SGHAT and CDR2 is FQDESV (reference sequence). This CDR3 spans 12 amino acids. DNA of the CDR3: TGTGCCAGCAGCTTATCAGGGGGCGGCTACACCTTC. Amino acid sequence: CASSLSGGGYTF.

As DNA, the CDR3 is TGTGCCAGCAGTTTAGCTTCCGAAGAGACCCAGTACTTC. Translation gives CASSLASEETQYF. J is TRBJ2-5 and V is TRBV12-3 or TRBV12-4; D not certain. The CDR3 spans 13 residues. V dropped 0 bases and J dropped 3 bases, with 5 bases sitting between them.

The chain combines TRBV5-1 with TRBJ1-4; 8 positions agree with TRBD1. CDR1 is SGHRS and CDR2 is YFSETQ in the germline V gene. This CDR3 has 16 amino acids. J gave up 1 base and V 0 bases, and 2 bases lay outside the gene matches. The CDR3 loop is CASSLGTGITNEKLFF. CDR3 DNA sequence: TGCGCCAGCAGCTTGGGGACAGGGATAACTAATGAAAAACTGTTTTTT.

Comment on this clone: The same CDR3 arises from other DNA sequences in this sample as well. J is TRBJ1-1 and V is TRBV5-1, with D hard to call. V shed 0 bases and J shed 0 bases, with 3 bases lying between them. This CDR3 spans 13 amino acids. The germline V gene has CDR1 SGHRS and CDR2 YFSETQ. The CDR3 DNA follows: TGCGCCAGCAGCTTGGGGCTGAACACTGAAGCTTTCTTT. Its translation is CASSLGLNTEAFF.

The chain recombines TRBV7-3 with TRBJ2-7; TRBD2 might be the D (6 bases). Germline loops: CDR1 SGHTA, CDR2 FQGTGA. V was clipped by 1 base and J by 0 bases, with 10 bases between them. This CDR3 has 15 amino acids. CDR3 in DNA: TGTGCCAGCAGCTTAATAGGAGGGGACTCCTACGAGCAGTACTTC. Translating gives CASSLIGGDSYEQYF.

The chain couples TRBV4-1 to TRBJ1-2, with TRBD1 as a possible D gene (6 bases). This CDR3 has 15 amino acids. V lost 0 bases, J lost 4 bases, and 12 bases lay in between. Germline loops: CDR1 MGHRA, CDR2 YSYEKL. The CDR3 sequence: CASSQELTGSYGYTF. CDR3 sequence (DNA): TGCGCCAGCAGCCAAGAGCTAACAGGGTCCTATGGCTACACCTTC.

CDR3 coding DNA: TGTGCCAGCAGCTCCCCGGGTCGGGATACGCAGTATTTT. This encodes CASSSPGRDTQYF. This chain links TRBV5-4 with TRBJ2-3; D gene unclear. The V and J ends lost 3 bases and 6 bases respectively, with 11 bases between them. This CDR3 is 13 amino acids long. CDR1 is SGHNT and CDR2 is YYREEE in the germline V gene (reference sequence).

This chain joins TRBV6-5 and TRBJ1-2, with D perhaps matching TRBD1 (5 bases). V was cut by 7 bases and J by 4 bases, with 16 bases left in between. Germline CDR1 MNHEY, CDR2 SVGAGI. This CDR3 region has 14 residues. As DNA, the CDR3 is TGTGCCAGCAAGTTAAGTCAGGGTGGCTATGGCTACACCTTC. It specifies CASKLSQGGYGYTF.

The chain recombines TRBV5-4 with TRBJ2-3, with D possibly TRBD2 on 6 matching bases. V was pared by 0 bases and J by 2 bases, with 13 bases between. Germline values: CDR1 SGHNT, CDR2 YYREEE (reference sequence). The CDR3 length is 16 residues. For the CDR3, the DNA is TGTGCCAGCAGCTTGGGCGGCGGGGCGGACACAGATACGCAGTATTTT. It encodes CASSLGGGADTDTQYF.

The chain has TRBV11-2 and TRBJ2-7; 9 nucleotides agree with TRBD1. The CDR3 contains 16 residues. Unmatched junction bases numbered 16, after V lost 7 bases and J lost 6 bases. The germline gives CDR1 SGHAT, CDR2 FQNNGV. CDR3 region: CASTTVQGARGFEQYF. CDR3 bases: TGTGCCAGCACCACCGTACAGGGGGCAAGGGGCTTCGAGCAGTACTTC.

The chain uses TRBV5-1 and TRBJ2-7; 14 bases fit TRBD2. The CDR3 consists of 17 residues. V gave up 4 bases and J gave up 6 bases; unmatched junction bases: 12. CDR1 is SGHRS, CDR2 YFSETQ, per germline. The CDR3 loop is CASSGGLAGVVTGEQYF. For the CDR3, the DNA is TGCGCCAGCAGCGGGGGACTAGCGGGAGTTGTAACCGGCGAGCAGTACTTC.

V is TRBV27 and J is TRBJ1-1; TRBD1 matches 11 bases. The germline CDR1 and CDR2 sequences are MNHEY and SMNVEV (reference sequence). The CDR3 is 18 residues long. The V and J ends lost 3 bases and 3 bases, in that order; junction bases with no gene match: 12. CDR3 sequence: CASSFLGQGAKRDTEAFF. CDR3 nucleotides: TGTGCCAGCAGTTTCTTAGGACAGGGGGCGAAAAGGGACACTGAAGCTTTCTTT.

The chain links TRBV5-1 to TRBJ1-3, with D tentatively TRBD1 (6 bases). The CDR3 loop spans 15 amino acids. Germline V CDR1 and CDR2: SGHRS, YFSETQ. The V end lost 4 bases, the J end lost 11 bases, and 22 bases lay between the germline ends. DNA for the CDR3: TGCGCCAGCAGCGCGGACAGCGCTACCCGAGGTGCCATATATTTT. Translating gives CASSADSATRGAIYF. The full variable domain, rest sourced from reference TRBV5-1 and TRBJ1-3, is KAGVTQTPRYLIKTRGQQVTLSCSPISGHRSVSWYQQTPGQGLQFLFEYFSETQRNKGNFPGRFSGRQFSNSRSEMNVSTLELGDSALYLCASSADSATRGAIYFGEGSWLTVV.

The chain links TRBV5-6 to TRBJ1-3; 10 nucleotides align to TRBD1. The CDR3 length is 15 residues. The V and J ends lost 4 bases and 4 bases, in that order; junction bases with no gene match: 5. Germline CDR1 is SGHDT and CDR2 is YYEEEE. Written as DNA, the CDR3 is TGTGCCAGCAGCGCGACAGGGGGCTTCGGAAACACCATATATTTT. This codes for CASSATGGFGNTIYF. Together with reference TRBV5-6 and TRBJ1-3, the CDR3 gives the full variable domain: DAGVTQSPTHLIKTRGQQVTLRCSPKSGHDTVSWYQQALGQGPQFIFQYYEEEERQRGNFPDRFSGHQFPNYSSELNVNALLLGDSALYLCASSATGGFGNTIYFGEGSWLTVV.

The rearrangement joins TRBV5-1 to TRBJ1-5; D unclear. Germline-derived CDR1 and CDR2 are SGHRS and YFSETQ. The CDR3 runs 11 residues. Trimming shortened V by 2 bases and J by 6 bases, and 3 bases separated the two germline ends. The CDR3 protein is CASSFIQPQHF. CDR3 DNA: TGCGCCAGCAGCTTTATTCAGCCCCAGCATTTT.

This sequence joins TRBV7-9 and TRBJ1-4; TRBD1 aligns across 8 bases. The germline CDR1 and CDR2 sequences are SEHNR and FQNEAQ (reference sequence). The CDR3 extends over 14 amino acids. The V gene end was trimmed by 4 bases and the J gene end by 7 bases; junction bases not matched to a gene: 5. CDR3 sequence: CASSSGGRSEKLFF. CDR3 bases: TGTGCCAGCAGCTCAGGGGGCCGAAGTGAAAAACTGTTTTTT.

This sequence joins TRBV3-1 (or the pseudogene TRBV3-2) and TRBJ1-1; D not certain. Germline-derived CDR1 and CDR2 are LGHDT and YNNKEL (reference sequence). The CDR3 is 16 residues long. The germline V and J ends were trimmed by 4 bases and 0 bases, with 15 bases remaining between them. The CDR3, as DNA: TGTGCCAGCAGCCCCCTAGGAGCGGGAATGAACACTGAAGCTTTCTTT. Translated: CASSPLGAGMNTEAFF.

The chain uses TRBV6-1 and TRBJ2-7; D is uncertain. CDR3 length equals 14 residues. CDR1 and CDR2 from the germline V gene are MNHNS and SASEGT. Trimming removed 3 bases from V and 0 bases from J, with 9 bases in between. The CDR3 DNA reads TGTGCCAGCAGTGACCTAGGAAGCTCCTACGAGCAGTACTTC. Amino acids: CASSDLGSSYEQYF.

This clone is a singleton in its sample. The chain couples TRBV10-3 to TRBJ1-2; D might be TRBD1 (6 bases). This CDR3 is built from 11 residues. Germline CDR1 is ENHRY and CDR2 is SYGVKD. V was trimmed by 10 bases and J by 6 bases, leaving 12 bases between them. CDR3 bases: TGTGCCACCAGGAACAGGGATGGCTACACCTTC. Translating gives CATRNRDGYTF.

The gene calls are TRBV3-1 (or the pseudogene TRBV3-2) and TRBJ1-5; D call uncertain. Germline CDR1 and CDR2: LGHDT and YNNKEL (reference sequence). The length of the CDR3 is 12 residues. Between the trimmed V and J ends, which lost 3 bases and 5 bases, there was a span of 5 bases. The CDR3 DNA reads as TGTGCCAGCAGCCATGGATATCAGCCCCAGCATTTT. Translation: CASSHGYQPQHF.

V gene TRBV2 combines with J gene TRBJ2-1; TRBD1 might be the D (8 bases). Germline assignment: CDR1 SNHLY and CDR2 FYNNEI. The CDR3 has 12 residues. Trimming took 6 bases from V and 7 from J, leaving 10 bases between them. The CDR3 coding sequence is TGTGCCAGCAGACAGGGGGGGAATGAGCAGTTCTTC. Translated, it gives CASRQGGNEQFF.

The gene calls are TRBV6-5 and TRBJ1-1; TRBD1 is a possible D gene (5 bases). Germline-derived CDR1 and CDR2 are MNHEY and SVGAGI. V was trimmed by 7 bases and J by 7 bases, leaving 16 bases between them. CDR3 size: 13 residues. CDR3 in DNA: TGTGCCAGCACCTACCAGCGGGGCGTTGAAGCTTTCTTT. This codes for CASTYQRGVEAFF.

J is TRBJ1-2 and V is TRBV7-9; TRBD1 might be the D (5 bases). The CDR3 spans 13 residues. Germline V gene lookup returns CDR1 SEHNR and CDR2 FQNEAQ (reference sequence). Trimming removed 5 bases at V and 6 bases at J, with 13 bases between. The CDR3 spells CASSKGHTDGYTF. For the CDR3, the DNA is TGTGCCAGCAGCAAAGGACACACGGATGGCTACACCTTC.

A single count supports this clone. The chain recombines TRBV9 with TRBJ2-3, with 9 bases identical to TRBD1. Germline trimming cut 0 bases from V and 8 bases from J; bases unmatched to any gene: 4. Germline values: CDR1 SGDLS, CDR2 YYNGEE. This CDR3 has 14 amino acids. For the CDR3, the DNA is TGTGCCAGCAGCGTAGGGGACAGGGACTCTACGCAGTATTTT. It yields the protein CASSVGDRDSTQYF.

There are a few counts of this clone. The CDR3 DNA sequence: TGTGCCAGCAGCGTAGGGAGGGAGCAGTTCTTC. This codes for CASSVGREQFF. The chain couples TRBV9 to TRBJ2-1; D may be TRBD2 (5 bases). V gave up 0 bases and J gave up 10 bases, with 5 bases separating them. The CDR3 length is 11 residues. Per germline, CDR1 SGDLS and CDR2 YYNGEE.

The genes are TRBV7-7 and TRBJ2-1, with D possibly called TRBD1 or TRBD2 (5 bases each). This CDR3 is 13 amino acids long. V was pared by 1 base and J by 12 bases, with 13 bases between. Germline V gives CDR1 SSHAT, CDR2 FNYEAQ (reference sequence). Here the CDR3 reads CASSLGRDGRQFF. CDR3 nucleotides: TGTGCCAGCAGCTTAGGCCGGGACGGGCGGCAGTTCTTC.

This clone has a single count. The chain carries TRBV5-1 and TRBJ1-5, with D possibly matching TRBD1 (6 bases). The V and J ends lost 2 bases and 4 bases respectively, with 10 bases between them. This CDR3 has 14 amino acids. Germline V CDR1 and CDR2: SGHRS, YFSETQ. CDR3 in amino acids: CASSLEGVNQPQHF. In DNA, the CDR3 is TGCGCCAGCAGCTTAGAGGGGGTGAATCAGCCCCAGCATTTT.

The chain employs TRBV10-3 and TRBJ1-5, with D unclear. The V and J ends lost 7 bases and 4 bases respectively, with 11 bases between them. CDR1 and CDR2 from the germline V gene are ENHRY and SYGVKD. The CDR3 runs to 13 residues. The CDR3 DNA follows: TGTGCCATCACCCCCCAGGAGAATCAGCCCCAGCATTTT. It encodes CAITPQENQPQHF.

The chain couples TRBV2 to TRBJ1-6; D unclear. This CDR3 region has 13 residues. CDR1 and CDR2 (germline): SNHLY, FYNNEI. V shed 7 bases and J shed 5 bases, with 9 bases lying between them. The CDR3 reads CASTTPDNSPLHF. The CDR3, as DNA: TGTGCCAGCACGACACCCGATAATTCACCCCTCCACTTT.